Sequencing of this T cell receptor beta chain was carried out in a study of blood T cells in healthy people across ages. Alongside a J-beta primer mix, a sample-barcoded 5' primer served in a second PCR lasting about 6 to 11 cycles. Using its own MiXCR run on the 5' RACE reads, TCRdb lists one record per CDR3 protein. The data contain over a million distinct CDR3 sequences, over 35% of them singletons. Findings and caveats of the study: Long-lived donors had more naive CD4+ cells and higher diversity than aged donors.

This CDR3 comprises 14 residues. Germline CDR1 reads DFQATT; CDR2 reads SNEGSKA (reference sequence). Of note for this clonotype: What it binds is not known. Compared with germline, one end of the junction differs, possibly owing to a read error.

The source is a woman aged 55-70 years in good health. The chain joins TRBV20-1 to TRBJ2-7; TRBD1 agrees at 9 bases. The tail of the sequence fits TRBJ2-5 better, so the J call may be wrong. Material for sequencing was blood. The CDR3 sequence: CSTRGQGFQETQYF. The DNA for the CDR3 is TGCAGTACTAGAGGACAGGGGTTTCAAGAGACCCAGTACTTC.